The TCR beta chain described here comes from a study of long-term antiretroviral therapy in people with HIV. This CDR3 is 17 amino acids long. Germline CDR1 is SEHNR and CDR2 is FQNEAQ (reference sequence). V trimming: 3 bases; J trimming: 1 base; junction bases outside the gene matches: 8. This clone has a handful of counts. An immunoSEQ assay, version v3.0, was performed at survey level. The assay was immunoSEQ multiplex PCR, and TCRdb's table has in-frame clones only and misses some. This table has some 14,000 clones, more than 75% appearing once. The sequenced sample was unsorted PBMCs, obtained 3.1 years after starting antiretroviral therapy. The sequence came from a man in his forties with HIV. The genes are TRBV7-9 and TRBJ2-3; TRBD1 agrees at 9 bases. The CDR3 DNA is TGTGCCAGCAGCTTGGGCTTACAGGGGGCGCGCACAGATACGCAGTATTTT. Protein: CASSLGLQGARTDTQYF.